Each of the 20 T cell receptor beta chains below was sequenced from the same sample in a study of T cells after yellow fever vaccination. TCRdb independently ran MiXCR on the 5' RACE reads; one entry per CDR3 protein. The sample contains under 80,000 distinct CDR3 sequences, 6.5% to 9% of which appear only once. Sequences were derived from CD8+ T cells sorted from PBMCs, sampled 15 days after the yellow fever booster vaccination. All receptors derive from a man aged 25 to 45 who received the YFV17D yellow fever vaccine.

This clonotype has a count of ten or more. The V gene is TRBV25-1, the J gene TRBJ2-7, with 10 bases fitting TRBD2. This CDR3 comprises 14 residues. Germline loops: CDR1 MGHDK, CDR2 SYGVNS. The V gene end was trimmed by 4 bases and the J gene end by 3 bases; junction bases not matched to a gene: 3. The CDR3 reads CASSGGTSDYEQYF. The CDR3 coding sequence is TGTGCCAGCAGTGGAGGGACTAGCGACTACGAGCAGTACTTC.

The chain joins TRBV10-1 to TRBJ2-1; maybe TRBD1 (6 bases). The V end was cut by 4 bases, the J end by 3 bases, with 16 bases between. CDR1 WNHNN and CDR2 SYGVQD come from the germline V gene (reference sequence). This CDR3 comprises 16 residues. CDR3 amino acids: CASSAWGEGDYNEQFF. CDR3 DNA sequence: TGCGCCAGCAGTGCCTGGGGAGAGGGGGACTACAATGAGCAGTTCTTC.

This clonotype has a count of ten or more. The chain has TRBV7-9 and TRBJ2-7; 9 bases fit TRBD1. Per the germline V gene, CDR1 is SEHNR and CDR2 is FQNEAQ (reference sequence). The CDR3 totals 14 residues. V gave up 0 bases and J gave up 3 bases; unmatched junction bases: 0. The CDR3 is CASSLAGQGYEQYF. Written as DNA, the CDR3 is TGTGCCAGCAGCTTAGCGGGACAGGGCTACGAGCAGTACTTC.

In its sample, this clonotype was seen many times. The J gene is TRBJ2-5, the V gene TRBV5-5; TRBD2 agrees at 11 bases. Germline V CDR1 and CDR2: SGHKS, YYEKEE (reference sequence). V gave up 4 bases and J gave up 5 bases; unmatched junction bases: 4. This CDR3 has 14 amino acids. The CDR3 here is CASSAWTSGETQYF. The CDR3 DNA sequence: TGTGCCAGCAGCGCGTGGACTAGCGGGGAGACCCAGTACTTC.

This clonotype occurred many times. The chain links TRBV7-2 to TRBJ2-7, with D tentatively TRBD1 (5 bases). V was clipped by 5 bases and J by 0 bases, with 17 bases between them. The CDR3 extends over 16 amino acids. Germline V gene data show CDR1 as SGHTA and CDR2 as FQGNSA. CDR3 region: CASSPSAYRSSYEQYF. The CDR3 nucleotides are TGTGCCAGCAGCCCATCGGCGTACAGGAGCTCCTACGAGCAGTACTTC.

The chain joins TRBV10-3 to TRBJ2-1, with 8 bases aligning to TRBD2. This CDR3 spans 18 amino acids. From germline, CDR1 is ENHRY and CDR2 SYGVKD. V trimming: 2 bases; J trimming: 3 bases; junction bases outside the gene matches: 12. The CDR3 nucleotides are TGTGCCATCAGTGAGGGAGGGGTAGGGACTAGGGGCTACAATGAGCAGTTCTTC. The encoded protein is CAISEGGVGTRGYNEQFF.

At least ten counts were recorded for this clonotype. V gene TRBV9 combines with J gene TRBJ2-7, with TRBD2 identical over 8 bases. Germline V gene lookup returns CDR1 SGDLS and CDR2 YYNGEE. V shed 0 bases and J 0 bases; nucleotides not matched to a gene: 2. CDR3 length: 15 amino acids. CDR3 nucleotides: TGTGCCAGCAGCGTAGGAGCGGGAGACTCCTACGAGCAGTACTTC. This gives the protein CASSVGAGDSYEQYF. The complete variable domain, with remaining parts taken from reference TRBV9 and TRBJ2-7, reads DSGVTQTPKHLITATGQRVTLRCSPRSGDLSVYWYQQSLDQGLQFLIQYYNGEERAKGNILERFSAQQFPDLHSELNLSSLELGDSALYFCASSVGAGDSYEQYFGPGTRLTVT.

The table lists this clonotype with many counts. The V call is TRBV29-1, the J call TRBJ1-4, with D possibly being TRBD1 (6 bases). V was shortened by 7 bases and J by 4 bases, with 16 bases between the two germline ends. Germline CDR1 and CDR2: SQVTM and ANQGSEA. The CDR3 length is 14 residues. DNA of the CDR3: TGCAGCGCCGGTGGACAGAAAGATAATGAAAAACTGTTTTTT. This gives the protein CSAGGQKDNEKLFF.

Ten or more counts support this clonotype. The chain combines TRBV29-1 with TRBJ2-1; 10 bases are a match to TRBD2. Germline CDR1 SQVTM, CDR2 ANQGSEA. The CDR3 has 13 residues. CDR3 sequence reads: CSHSGRTYNEQFF. DNA of the CDR3: TGCAGTCATAGCGGGAGGACCTACAATGAGCAGTTCTTC.

The table lists this clonotype with many counts. The CDR3 spells CASSFTPPDTQYF. CDR3 sequence (DNA): TGCGCCAGCAGCTTCACACCCCCAGATACGCAGTATTTT. The genes are TRBV5-1 and TRBJ2-3; D uncertain. V dropped 2 bases and J dropped 4 bases, with 8 bases sitting between them. CDR1 and CDR2 from the germline V gene are SGHRS and YFSETQ. The CDR3 contains 13 residues.

This clonotype was observed many times. This rearrangement joins TRBV7-3 to TRBJ2-1, with 8 bases lining up with TRBD2. With 2 bases clipped from V and 8 bases from J, the junction kept 8 bases outside the gene matches. The CDR3 is made up of 15 amino acids. Germline values: CDR1 SGHTA, CDR2 FQGTGA. This CDR3 reads CASSLSGGGGDEQFF. In nucleotides, the CDR3 is TGTGCCAGCAGCTTATCGGGAGGGGGGGGCGATGAGCAGTTCTTC.

This clonotype was detected many times. This chain links TRBV5-1 with TRBJ2-7, with a possible D match to TRBD1 (5 bases). The CDR3 has 15 amino acids. The V gene's germline CDR1 is SGHRS and CDR2 YFSETQ. Trimming removed 0 bases at V and 2 bases at J, with 12 bases between. The CDR3 DNA sequence: TGCGCCAGCAGCTTGGAGGGGAAAACCACCTACGAGCAGTACTTC. It is translated as CASSLEGKTTYEQYF.

At least ten counts were recorded for this clonotype. The chain uses TRBV14 and TRBJ2-3; 7 nucleotides match TRBD1. V shed 5 bases, J shed 0 bases, and the junction held 2 bases outside the gene matches. The CDR3 covers 14 residues. Germline-derived CDR1 and CDR2 are SGHDN and FVKESK. Here the CDR3 reads CASSWTGSTDTQYF. The CDR3 DNA is TGTGCCAGCAGCTGGACAGGAAGCACAGATACGCAGTATTTT. Full variable domain (remainder filled in from reference TRBV14 and TRBJ2-3): EAGVTQFPSHSVIEKGQTVTLRCDPISGHDNLYWYRRVMGKEIKFLLHFVKESKQDESGMPNNRFLAERTGGTYSTLKVQPAELEDSGVYFCASSWTGSTDTQYFGPGTRLTVL.

This clonotype was picked up many times. V is TRBV15 and J is TRBJ2-7; 8 bases align to TRBD2. The germline V gene has CDR1 LNHNV and CDR2 YYDKDF (reference sequence). V lost 5 bases, J lost 2 bases, and 8 bases stayed unmatched. This CDR3 has 15 residues. In DNA, the CDR3 is TGTGCCACCAGCGTCCAGCGGGAGAATCCCTACGAGCAGTACTTC. This translates into CATSVQRENPYEQYF.

This clonotype came up many times. V gene TRBV19 combines with J gene TRBJ2-1; weak D call: TRBD2 (6 bases). The CDR3 is 17 residues long. V shed 0 bases and J shed 6 bases, with 18 bases lying between them. Germline lookup yields CDR1 LNHDA and CDR2 SQIVND (reference sequence). This chain's CDR3 is CASSIDLGGSPANEQFF. CDR3 sequence (DNA): TGTGCCAGTAGTATAGATCTTGGGGGGTCACCTGCCAATGAGCAGTTCTTC. Drawing the rest from reference TRBV19 and TRBJ2-1, the complete variable domain is DGGITQSPKYLFRKEGQNVTLSCEQNLNHDAMYWYRQDPGQGLRLIYYSQIVNDFQKGDIAEGYSVSREKKESFPLTVTSAQKNPTAFYLCASSIDLGGSPANEQFFGPGTRLTVL.

This clonotype was observed many times. This rearrangement joins TRBV20-1 to TRBJ2-7; perhaps TRBD1 as D (7 bases). Germline assignment: CDR1 DFQATT and CDR2 SNEGSKA (reference sequence). Trimming took off 4 bases at V and 6 bases at J, with 16 bases between the two ends. The CDR3 totals 13 residues. DNA for the CDR3: TGCAGTGCTACCCCTCAGGGGGGCGGCGAGCAGTACTTC. Its protein product is CSATPQGGGEQYF.

The V call is TRBV20-1, the J call TRBJ1-5; 7 nucleotides align to TRBD1. The CDR3 extends over 15 amino acids. Trimming took 5 bases from V and 0 from J; bases not matched to a gene: 7. CDR1 and CDR2 (germline): DFQATT, SNEGSKA (reference sequence). The CDR3 DNA reads as TGCAGTGCTTACGACAGGGATTATAGCAATCAGCCCCAGCATTTT. It specifies CSAYDRDYSNQPQHF.

This chain links TRBV7-2 with TRBJ2-7, with 7 positions matching TRBD2. V shed 3 bases, J shed 2 bases, and the junction held 4 bases outside the gene matches. CDR3 size: 14 residues. Germline loops: CDR1 SGHTA, CDR2 FQGNSA. As DNA, the CDR3 is TGTGCCAGCAGCTTCTCCGGGGGGACCTACGAGCAGTACTTC. Translating it yields CASSFSGGTYEQYF.

The table lists this clonotype with many counts. CDR3 amino acids: CSARLLNTGELFF. The CDR3 DNA reads as TGCAGTGCTAGACTTCTGAACACCGGGGAGCTGTTTTTT. The rearrangement links TRBV20-1 to TRBJ2-2; no reliable D call. Trimming took off 2 bases at V and 1 base at J, with 5 bases between the two ends. Germline V CDR1 and CDR2: DFQATT, SNEGSKA (reference sequence). The length of the CDR3 is 13 residues.

This clonotype came up a few times. The chain recombines TRBV4-2 with TRBJ2-1; 7 nucleotides agree with TRBD2. V lost 4 bases, J lost 8 bases, and 14 bases stayed unmatched. There are 16 residues in the CDR3. Germline CDR1 and CDR2: LGHNA and YNFKEQ. CDR3 loop: CASSLDPGLRTDEQFF. The CDR3 DNA reads TGTGCCAGCAGCCTAGATCCGGGACTAAGGACCGATGAGCAGTTCTTC.